A single sample is the source of the 30 T cell receptor beta chains below, sequenced in a study of T-cell reconstitution after alpha-beta-depleted transplantation in children. Unique molecular identifiers were used in preparing the TCRbeta library. TCRdb reprocessed the PCR reads with MiXCR, giving one entry per CDR3 protein. The data show hundreds of thousands of distinct CDR3 sequences, approximately 10% seen once. Material: PBMCs from the stem cell graft donor, obtained from the stem cell graft. These receptors all come from a human donor who donated a stem cell graft to a child with acute myeloid leukemia.

This clonotype appeared many times. The chain has TRBV5-1 and TRBJ2-1; TRBD2 matches 7 bases. CDR1 SGHRS and CDR2 YFSETQ come from the germline V gene. The trim removed 3 bases at V and 8 bases at J, leaving 23 bases unmatched. The CDR3 sequence is 19 residues long. Written as DNA, the CDR3 is TGCGCCAGCAGCTACCAGGGAACTGGCCTAGCGGTATACTTAGATGAGCAGTTCTTC. Amino acid sequence: CASSYQGTGLAVYLDEQFF.

This clonotype was observed a few times. V usage is TRBV5-4 and J usage is TRBJ2-3; the D gene is possibly TRBD1 (6 bases). The CDR3 spans 14 residues. V dropped 0 bases and J dropped 4 bases, with 9 bases sitting between them. In germline, CDR1 is SGHNT, CDR2 YYREEE (reference sequence). The CDR3 here is CASSLDWGPDTQYF. The CDR3 DNA reads as TGTGCCAGCAGCTTGGATTGGGGGCCAGATACGCAGTATTTT.

This clonotype was counted a few times. This rearrangement joins TRBV7-2 to TRBJ2-5, with TRBD1 identical over 8 bases. The CDR3 has 17 residues. Trimming removed 6 bases from V and 2 bases from J; junction bases left unmatched: 14. Germline V lookup: CDR1 SGHTA, CDR2 FQGNSA. The CDR3, as DNA: TGTGCCAGCAGTCCTCCTCCGACAGGGGTTGATCAAGAGACCCAGTACTTC. Translation: CASSPPPTGVDQETQYF.

The rearrangement uses TRBV12-3 or TRBV12-4 and TRBJ1-2; 10 bases are shared with TRBD1. This CDR3 has 15 residues. V was clipped by 7 bases and J by 5 bases; unmatched bases: 10. This CDR3 is CASTEDRGRRYGYTF. CDR3 in DNA: TGTGCCAGCACCGAAGACAGGGGGCGCAGGTATGGCTACACCTTC.

DNA of the CDR3: TGTGCCACCAGCAGAGACCACAGGGGGGGCTATGGCTACACCTTC. Translating gives CATSRDHRGGYGYTF. The V and J genes are TRBV15 and TRBJ1-2, with 8 bases lining up with TRBD1. Germline V gene lookup returns CDR1 LNHNV and CDR2 YYDKDF (reference sequence). The V and J ends lost 0 bases and 4 bases, in that order; junction bases with no gene match: 4. The CDR3 extends over 15 amino acids. The full variable domain, rest sourced from reference TRBV15 and TRBJ1-2, is DAMVIQNPRYQVTQFGKPVTLSCSQTLNHNVMYWYQQKSSQAPKLLFHYYDKDFNNEADTPDNFQSRRPNTSFCFLDIRSPGLGDTAMYLCATSRDHRGGYGYTFGSGTRLTVV.

The chain carries TRBV6-1 and TRBJ1-2; D unresolved. This CDR3 has 14 residues. CDR1 is MNHNS, CDR2 SASEGT, per germline. The V end was cut by 3 bases, the J end by 7 bases, with 15 bases between. CDR3 coding DNA: TGTGCCAGCAGTGATAAGGACCGAATTCCTGGCTACACCTTC. Translation gives CASSDKDRIPGYTF.

This clonotype has at least ten counts. The chain couples TRBV20-1 to TRBJ2-7; TRBD2 might be the D (6 bases). V lost 6 bases and J 0 bases, leaving 15 bases between the germline ends. CDR1 and CDR2 (germline): DFQATT, SNEGSKA (reference sequence). CDR3 length equals 14 residues. CDR3 amino acids: CSANTGGSSYEQYF. The CDR3 DNA reads as TGCAGTGCAAATACCGGGGGAAGCTCCTACGAGCAGTACTTC.

This clonotype has just one count. V and J are TRBV30 and TRBJ2-1, with D possibly TRBD2 on 5 matching bases. The germline V and J ends were trimmed by 1 base and 4 bases, with 8 bases remaining between them. The CDR3 is 13 residues long. Germline CDR1 is GTSNPN and CDR2 is SVGIG (reference sequence). The CDR3 is CAWSAGLYNEQFF. CDR3 in DNA: TGTGCCTGGAGTGCCGGACTTTACAATGAGCAGTTCTTC.

The chain joins TRBV6-1 to TRBJ2-4; D is ambiguous. The germline V gene has CDR1 MNHNS and CDR2 SASEGT. The CDR3 is made up of 15 amino acids. The germline V and J ends were trimmed by 2 bases and 0 bases, with 8 bases remaining between them. This CDR3 reads CASSEQVVAKNIQYF. CDR3 in DNA: TGTGCCAGCAGTGAACAGGTCGTAGCCAAAAACATTCAGTACTTC.

This clonotype showed up just a few times. V usage is TRBV6-2 or TRBV6-3 and J usage is TRBJ2-2; 7 bases align to TRBD2. Germline-derived CDR1 and CDR2 are MNHEY and SVGEGT. The V segment lost 6 bases and the J segment 0 bases; nucleotides outside the gene matches: 4. The CDR3 covers 15 residues. The CDR3 spells CASRGSGANTGELFF. CDR3 nucleotide sequence: TGTGCCAGCAGGGGGAGCGGGGCGAACACCGGGGAGCTGTTTTTT.

This clonotype was observed at least ten times. The V gene is TRBV5-6, the J gene TRBJ2-5, with 8 bases matching TRBD1. CDR3 length: 13 residues. The germline V gene encodes CDR1 SGHDT and CDR2 YYEEEE. Unmatched junction bases numbered 4, after V lost 4 bases and J lost 5 bases. CDR3 coding DNA: TGTGCCAGCAGCCGGACAGGGAGGGAGACCCAGTACTTC. Its translation is CASSRTGRETQYF.

The chain couples TRBV15 to TRBJ2-1; the D gene is possibly TRBD2 (5 bases). V was pared by 0 bases and J by 7 bases, with 13 bases between. The CDR3 length is 15 residues. The V gene's germline CDR1 is LNHNV and CDR2 YYDKDF (reference sequence). In nucleotides, the CDR3 is TGTGCCACCAGCAGAGAGGGAAAGAGGGAGAATGAGCAGTTCTTC. It encodes CATSREGKRENEQFF.

V gene TRBV16 combines with J gene TRBJ1-2; perhaps TRBD1 as D (5 bases). CDR1 is KGHSY, CDR2 FQNENV, per germline. The V and J ends lost 10 bases and 5 bases respectively, with 14 bases between them. This CDR3 has 12 residues. CDR3 sequence: CATATQGYGYTF. In DNA, the CDR3 is TGTGCCACCGCCACGCAGGGATATGGCTACACCTTC.

A few counts support this clonotype. This rearrangement joins TRBV4-1 to TRBJ2-5, with D unclear. The V gene's germline CDR1 is MGHRA and CDR2 YSYEKL. CDR3 length equals 15 residues. Trimming removed 5 bases at V and 4 bases at J, with 17 bases between. The CDR3 loop is CASSGRARLGETQYF. The CDR3, as DNA: TGCGCCAGCAGCGGAAGAGCGAGGCTGGGAGAGACCCAGTACTTC.

This clonotype was observed a handful of times. The chain is built from TRBV19 and TRBJ2-7; 9 positions agree with TRBD1. CDR3 length: 15 residues. Germline CDR1 LNHDA, CDR2 SQIVND (reference sequence). J was trimmed by 3 bases and V by 4 bases; bases with no gene match: 7. The CDR3 sequence: CASSKWDREGYEQYF. In DNA, the CDR3 is TGTGCCAGTAGTAAATGGGACAGGGAAGGCTACGAGCAGTACTTC.

This clonotype was counted a few times. V is TRBV7-2 and J is TRBJ2-2; D is uncertain. The CDR3 is 16 residues long. The V gene's germline CDR1 is SGHTA and CDR2 FQGNSA. The germline V and J ends were trimmed by 5 bases and 4 bases, with 17 bases remaining between them. CDR3 sequence (DNA): TGTGCCAGCAGCCCGACTTTGTCACCGAGCACCGGGGAGCTGTTTTTT. Protein: CASSPTLSPSTGELFF. Combining the CDR3 with reference TRBV7-2 and TRBJ2-2 gives the whole variable domain GAGVSQSPSNKVTEKGKDVELRCDPISGHTALYWYRQSLGQGLEFLIYFQGNSAPDKSGLPSDRFSAERTGGSVSTLTIQRTQQEDSAVYLCASSPTLSPSTGELFFGEGSRLTVL.

In its sample, this clonotype was seen many times. The J gene is TRBJ2-3, the V gene TRBV27, with a possible D match to TRBD2 (5 bases). The V end was cut by 3 bases, the J end by 2 bases, with 12 bases between. Germline assignment: CDR1 MNHEY and CDR2 SMNVEV (reference sequence). The CDR3 spans 15 residues. DNA of the CDR3: TGTGCCAGCAGTTTCCTCTTCGGGGACACAGATACGCAGTATTTT. The encoded protein is CASSFLFGDTDTQYF.

This clonotype was found a few times. The V and J genes are TRBV9 and TRBJ1-1, with TRBD1 as a possible D gene (5 bases). The V and J ends lost 0 bases and 6 bases respectively, with 12 bases between them. The CDR3 contains 14 residues. Germline V gives CDR1 SGDLS, CDR2 YYNGEE. In DNA form, the CDR3 reads TGTGCCAGCAGCGTAGGGGGGGGGACCCCTGAAGCTTTCTTT. Amino acids: CASSVGGGTPEAFF. The variable domain in full, with the rest retrieved from reference TRBV9 and TRBJ1-1, is DSGVTQTPKHLITATGQRVTLRCSPRSGDLSVYWYQQSLDQGLQFLIQYYNGEERAKGNILERFSAQQFPDLHSELNLSSLELGDSALYFCASSVGGGTPEAFFGQGTRLTVV.

This clonotype was recorded a few times. The V gene is TRBV30, the J gene TRBJ1-3; TRBD1 agrees at 10 bases. V trimming: 4 bases; J trimming: 2 bases; junction bases outside the gene matches: 11. Germline loops: CDR1 GTSNPN, CDR2 SVGIG (reference sequence). The CDR3 runs 17 residues. The CDR3 is CAWTRNGQGGTGNTIYF. In DNA, the CDR3 is TGTGCCTGGACAAGAAATGGACAGGGGGGAACTGGAAACACCATATATTTT.

This clonotype was counted between two and nine times. The chain carries TRBV20-1 and TRBJ2-3; a weak D match, TRBD1 (5 bases). V dropped 2 bases and J dropped 2 bases, with 8 bases sitting between them. CDR1 and CDR2 (germline): DFQATT, SNEGSKA (reference sequence). CDR3 length equals 13 residues. The CDR3 here is CSARPTDTDTQYF. Here the CDR3 DNA reads TGCAGTGCTAGACCGACAGACACAGATACGCAGTATTTT.

The chain carries TRBV7-2 and TRBJ2-7; possible D gene TRBD2, 6 bases. Germline-derived CDR1 and CDR2 are SGHTA and FQGNSA. The CDR3 is made up of 15 amino acids. Trimming took 4 bases from V and 1 from J, leaving 14 bases between them. CDR3 sequence reads: CASSSSRDLSYEQYF. Here the CDR3 DNA reads TGTGCCAGCAGCTCATCTAGGGACTTGTCCTACGAGCAGTACTTC. Full variable domain (rest looked up from reference TRBV7-2 and TRBJ2-7): GAGVSQSPSNKVTEKGKDVELRCDPISGHTALYWYRQSLGQGLEFLIYFQGNSAPDKSGLPSDRFSAERTGGSVSTLTIQRTQQEDSAVYLCASSSSRDLSYEQYFGPGTRLTVT.

The J gene is TRBJ1-2, the V gene TRBV20-1; D may be TRBD1 (6 bases). The CDR3 is 13 residues long. V lost 3 bases, J lost 3 bases, and 11 bases lay in between. Germline lookup yields CDR1 DFQATT and CDR2 SNEGSKA (reference sequence). Here the CDR3 DNA reads TGCAGTGCTAGGCAGGGGACTGACTATGGCTACACCTTC. This codes for CSARQGTDYGYTF.

This clonotype has just a few counts. This chain joins TRBV24-1 and TRBJ1-5; the D is unclear. The CDR3 spans 14 residues. The ends were cut back, 4 bases at V and 9 bases at J, with 15 bases in the middle. The germline V gene encodes CDR1 KGHDR and CDR2 SFDVKD. The CDR3 bases are TGTGCCACCAGTGACAGTAGGGAGGGTTCGCCCCAGCATTTT. Its translation is CATSDSREGSPQHF.

The rearrangement joins TRBV27 to TRBJ1-5; possibly TRBD1 for D (6 bases). The CDR3 has 15 amino acids. Trimming stripped 5 bases from V and 4 bases from J, with 15 bases between. Germline CDR1 MNHEY, CDR2 SMNVEV (reference sequence). CDR3 DNA: TGTGCCAGCAGTCCAAGGACAGTTACTAATCAGCCCCAGCATTTT. Translated, it gives CASSPRTVTNQPQHF.

This clonotype appeared a few times. As DNA, the CDR3 is TGTGCCAGCAGCCTAACGGCGTCTAGCGGGAGAAATGAGCAGTTCTTC. Translation: CASSLTASSGRNEQFF. This rearrangement joins TRBV12-3 or TRBV12-4 to TRBJ2-1, with 10 bases that match TRBD2. The CDR3 runs to 16 residues. Unmatched junction bases numbered 12, after V lost 6 bases and J lost 7 bases.

CDR3 DNA: TGTGCCAGCAGTTACGGGGGGAGAAAGCGGGAGAACATTCAGTACTTC. This translates into CASSYGGRKRENIQYF. The V gene is TRBV6-5, the J gene TRBJ2-4, with 8 bases lining up with TRBD2. The CDR3 has 16 amino acids. J gave up 7 bases and V 2 bases, and 10 bases lay outside the gene matches. Germline CDR1 reads MNHEY; CDR2 reads SVGAGI.

In this sample, this clonotype turned up a few times. This sequence joins TRBV20-1 and TRBJ2-2, with 7 bases matching TRBD1. Germline V gene sequence: CDR1 DFQATT, CDR2 SNEGSKA (reference sequence). Trimming cost V 0 bases and J 5 bases; bases outside gene matches: 9. This CDR3 has 16 residues. As DNA, the CDR3 is TGCAGTGCTAGAGATTCGCGACAGGGTCAAACCGGGGAGCTGTTTTTT. It specifies CSARDSRQGQTGELFF.

As for this clonotype: A junction boundary mismatches the germline segment, possibly from a read error. The chain couples TRBV20-1 to TRBJ2-1; the D gene could be TRBD1 or TRBD2 (5 bases each). The CDR3 consists of 15 residues. The germline CDR1 and CDR2 sequences are DFQATT and SNEGSKA (reference sequence). CDR3 in DNA: TGCTGTGCACCCATAAAAAAGGGACGCTACAATGAGCAGTTCTTC. It translates to CCAPIKKGRYNEQFF.

This clonotype came up many times. The gene calls are TRBV28 and TRBJ2-1; D remains ambiguous. The CDR3 sequence is 16 residues long. V was clipped by 8 bases and J by 1 base, with 18 bases between them. Germline assignment: CDR1 MDHEN and CDR2 SYDVKM. The CDR3 sequence is CASASFVTASYNEQFF. Written as DNA, the CDR3 is TGTGCCAGCGCCTCTTTCGTGACGGCGTCCTACAATGAGCAGTTCTTC.

At least ten counts were recorded for this clonotype. The chain has TRBV20-1 and TRBJ2-3, with TRBD2 matching over 10 bases. V gave up 6 bases and J gave up 1 base; unmatched junction bases: 7. The CDR3 is 15 residues long. Per germline, CDR1 DFQATT and CDR2 SNEGSKA (reference sequence). This CDR3 is CSAISSGSGTDTQYF. Here the CDR3 DNA reads TGCAGTGCAATCTCTAGCGGGAGCGGCACAGATACGCAGTATTTT.